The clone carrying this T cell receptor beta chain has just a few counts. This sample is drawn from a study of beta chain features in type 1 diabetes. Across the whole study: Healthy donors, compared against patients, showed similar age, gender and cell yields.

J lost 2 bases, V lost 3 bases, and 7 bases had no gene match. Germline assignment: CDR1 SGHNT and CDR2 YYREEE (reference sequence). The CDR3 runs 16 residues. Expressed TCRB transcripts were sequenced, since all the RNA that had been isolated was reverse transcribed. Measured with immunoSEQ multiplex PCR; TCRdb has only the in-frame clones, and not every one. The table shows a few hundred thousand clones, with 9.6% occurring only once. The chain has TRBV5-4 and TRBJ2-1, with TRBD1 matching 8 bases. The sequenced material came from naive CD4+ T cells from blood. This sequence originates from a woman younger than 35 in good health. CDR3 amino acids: CASSSFTGGTYNEQFF. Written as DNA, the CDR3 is TGTGCCAGCAGCTCGTTCACAGGGGGAACCTACAATGAGCAGTTCTTC.